The rows below give T cell receptor beta chains drawn from one sample of a study of OX40 agonist ivuxolimab in advanced cancers. Only in-frame clones appear in the TCRdb table, and some are missing; sequencing was by immunoSEQ multiplex PCR. The sample lists about 55,000 clones, 88% occurring once. The specimen was CD4+ or CD8+ T cells sorted from blood, collected in a trial of the OX40 agonist ivuxolimab. Every receptor here comes from an adult with an advanced solid tumor such as melanoma, head and neck, liver or kidney cancer. Both conserved end residues are part of each CDR3. The order of the fields is clone size, J gene, D gene, V gene, CDR3 protein, CDR3 DNA. D genes are given only for firm matches. Clone sizes are given selectively: once, few, many, or a class where the clone is expanded.

size: NA
J: TRBJ1-1
D: TRBD1
V: TRBV6-1
CDR3: CATLDRGRFTEAFF
DNA: TGTGCCACCTTGGACAGGGGGCGTTTCACTGAAGCTTTCTTT

size: once
J: TRBJ1-1
D: NA
V: TRBV7-3
CDR3: CASSPGSLGTEAFF
DNA: TGTGCCAGCAGCCCAGGGAGCTTGGGCACTGAAGCTTTCTTT

size: NA
J: TRBJ2-1
D: NA
V: TRBV5-1
CDR3: CASSFFGPQQGSGNEQFF
DNA: TGCGCCAGCAGCTTTTTCGGTCCCCAACAGGGAAGCGGCAATGAGCAGTTCTTC

size: NA
J: TRBJ2-5
D: NA
V: TRBV7-2
CDR3: CASSLWEQETQYF
DNA: TGTGCCAGCAGCTTGTGGGAACAGGAGACCCAGTACTTC

size: NA
J: TRBJ2-7
D: TRBD2
V: TRBV9
CDR3: CASSVGVTSVNEQYF
DNA: TGTGCCAGCAGCGTAGGAGTGACTAGCGTTAACGAGCAGTACTTC

size: NA
J: TRBJ2-1
D: NA
V: TRBV19
CDR3: CASRVLQGVGYNEQFF
DNA: TGTGCCAGTAGGGTTCTACAGGGAGTTGGCTACAATGAGCAGTTCTTC

size: NA
J: TRBJ1-1
D: NA
V: TRBV28
CDR3: CASSLASAAFF
DNA: TGTGCCAGCAGTCTGGCCAGTGCAGCTTTCTTT

size: NA
J: TRBJ2-4
D: TRBD2
V: TRBV27
CDR3: CASPPSGTTNKNIQYF
DNA: TGTGCCAGCCCTCCCTCGGGGACTACCAATAAAAACATTCAGTACTTC

size: NA
J: TRBJ1-1
D: NA
V: TRBV6-6
CDR3: CASSRPQGVNTEAFF
DNA: TGTGCCAGCAGTAGACCTCAAGGAGTGAACACTGAAGCTTTCTTT

size: NA
J: TRBJ2-1
D: NA
V: TRBV6-1
CDR3: CASSEAFGLYNEQFF
DNA: TGTGCCAGCAGTGAAGCGTTTGGACTTTACAATGAGCAGTTCTTC

size: NA
J: TRBJ2-2
D: NA
V: TRBV4-1
CDR3: CASSQGGVPGELFF
DNA: TGCGCCAGCAGCCAAGGGGGGGTCCCCGGGGAGCTGTTTTTT

size: NA
J: TRBJ2-2
D: NA
V: TRBV5-1
CDR3: CASGGKSTGELFF
DNA: TGCGCCAGCGGGGGGAAGTCCACCGGGGAGCTGTTTTTT

size: NA
J: TRBJ2-7
D: NA
V: TRBV19
CDR3: CASSTGSRPYEQYF
DNA: TGTGCCAGTAGTACGGGCAGCAGACCCTACGAGCAGTACTTC

size: NA
J: TRBJ2-1
D: TRBD1
V: TRBV6-6
CDR3: CASSYTGGGSYNEQFF
DNA: TGTGCCAGCAGTTACACAGGGGGCGGCTCCTACAATGAGCAGTTCTTC